This TCR beta chain was sequenced during a study of T cell responses to AZD1222 COVID-19 vaccine (dated by TCRdb to the early 2020s). As for the study more broadly: AZD1222 recipients whose second dose came at about 4 weeks and those whose second dose came at about 12 weeks were combined into one group, since spike-specific TCR depth and breadth did not differ between the two schedules. A total of 230 to 250 trial participants underwent TCR sequencing, of whom around 200 received two doses of AZD1222 and some 25 received two doses of the MenACWY control vaccine. Enrollment into the trials was organized by age into subgroups of 18-55, 56-69 and 70-plus years, and those subgroups contained approximately 150, 30 and 60 TCR-sequenced participants, respectively.

Per the publication, the time point label means: baseline before first vaccination. The vaccinee samples were drawn from two UK trials, COV001 and COV002, one of which was a single-blind randomized controlled phase 2/3 trial testing AZD1222 (ChAdOx1 nCoV-19) in healthy adults. Trial participant PBMC samples were collected at day 0 and day 28 after the second dose for TCRbeta chain sequencing. The paper as a whole reports these results and caveats: The 56-69-year group was small, and its depth increase did not reach significance, likely because of low power. Because no day 14 peak-response samples were available, repertoires were characterized only after the peak T cell response. Conclusions about previously exposed vaccinees are limited because only 5 or 6 AZD1222 recipients were SARS-CoV-2 seropositive at baseline. Reportedly, almost half of the unique spike-specific TCRs recognized epitopes lying outside the regions that are mutated in the B.1.351 and B.1.1.7 variants. CD4 TCRs associated with the vaccine covered the entire spike protein, and the dominant responses were in regions 160-218 and 743-854. Most participants were white British and females outnumbered males, and the authors suggested that clonal diversity may have been underestimated. Spike-specific TCR breadth and depth rose significantly after two AZD1222 doses compared with day 0 and with MenACWY recipients.

Measured from the cysteine to the phenylalanine, the CDR3 is 15 residues long. Kept here is only the CDR3 DNA, which spans 45 bases and is read in frame from base 1. The germline V gene specifies MDHEN as CDR1 and SYDVKM as CDR2. Trimming takes 5 bases off V and 3 bases off J; junction bases not matched to a gene: 2. The CDR3 regions of human TCRbeta chains were analyzed by immunosequencing. The study's processing was this. Repertoire TCRs were matched against a reference library of SARS-CoV-2-specific TCRs generated with the MIRA antigen-specificity platform. Breadth was defined as the fraction of unique TCRs that were SARS-CoV-2-associated. Depth was defined as the fraction of total T cells that were SARS-CoV-2-associated. Using the MIRA data, each spike-specific TCR was assigned both to the spike region to which the TCR was reactive and to a CD4 or CD8 class. Log10-transformed breadth and depth values were compared by one-way ANOVA with Sidak's multiple comparisons tests. As stored in TCRdb, this immuneACCESS dataset retains in-frame rearrangements with V and J assigned. A fraction of the clones does not appear; measured against another copy, unresolved V genes explain less than half of the discrepancy, and the remainder lacks a known reason. For V, J and clone size, that table is used; D and trimming come from the DNA. For this sample the table gives some 64,000 clones, of which more than 75% were detected only once. About 18% of the sample goes to the ten largest clones.

With regard to this clone: This receptor's antigen is unknown. Qualities for individual bases were not recorded, and no much larger clone is one base off.

This clonotype originated in an adult in good health. Sample: peripheral blood, taken on day 0 of AZD1222 vaccination. The V and J segments used are TRBV28 and TRBJ2-3, with TRBD2 matching 13 junction bases. The CDR3 corresponds to CASSRGLAGTDTQYF. The base sequence is TGTGCCAGCAGTAGGGGACTAGCGGGGACAGATACGCAGTATTTT.